Listed below are T cell receptor beta chains from one sample, sequenced in a study of identical twins. TCRdb re-analysed the 5' RACE reads in MiXCR, keeping a single row per CDR3 protein. The sample has hundreds of thousands of distinct CDR3 sequences; around an eighth are singletons. This sample also appeared in a second study, on yellow fever vaccine responses in identical twins.

Specimen: PBMCs. All receptors come from a woman aged 18 to 35 in good health. The CDR3 runs from the conserved cysteine through the conserved F or W. D genes are given only for firm matches. The size field is filled for only some rows; it gives once, few, many or a size class.

V	J	D	size	DNA	CDR3
TRBV10-2	TRBJ2-1	TRBD2	.	TGCGCCAGCAGTGACGCGGGAGCTGGTTTAAGCAATGAGCAGTTCTTC	CASSDAGAGLSNEQFF
TRBV6-2/TRBV6-3	TRBJ1-5	TRBD1	few	TGTGCTTCGGAGGGGGCGCTGGGTCAGCCCCAGCATTTT	CASEGALGQPQHF
TRBV20-1	TRBJ2-2	TRBD2	.	TGCAGTGCCAAGACCCCACTAGCGGGGGGCCGCGGGGAGCTGTTTTTT	CSAKTPLAGGRGELFF
TRBV18	TRBJ1-2	.	few	TGTGCCAGCTCACCATTGCAGAACTATGGCTACACCTTC	CASSPLQNYGYTF
TRBV6-2/TRBV6-3	TRBJ2-3	TRBD1	many	TGTGCCAGCCGTTCCGGGACAGGGGGCGCGGATACGCAGTATTTT	CASRSGTGGADTQYF
TRBV12-3/TRBV12-4	TRBJ2-2	.	few	TGTGCCAGCACCCCGGGGGTCTTGGAGGCGGCGGCCGGGGAGCTGTTTTTT	CASTPGVLEAAAGELFF
TRBV7-3	TRBJ2-4	.	few	TGTGCCAGCGTGGTGGGGGAGAGAGCCAAAAACATTCAGTACTTC	CASVVGERAKNIQYF
TRBV11-2	TRBJ1-2	.	many	TGTGCCAGCACACCCTGGCCCGAGGACTATGGCTACACCTTC	CASTPWPEDYGYTF
TRBV20-1	TRBJ2-3	TRBD2	.	TGCAGTGCTAGACCAAGACTAGCGGGCCGCACCCTTAGCACAGATACGCAGTATTTT	CSARPRLAGRTLSTDTQYF
TRBV27	TRBJ2-1	TRBD2	few	TGTGCCAGCAGTCTCTCCCTAGCGGCCCCCCCAAAGGGAAATGAGCAGTTCTTC	CASSLSLAAPPKGNEQFF
TRBV6-1	TRBJ2-5	TRBD2	.	TGTGCCAGCAGCGCATGGACTAGCGGGCAAGAGACCCAGTACTTC	CASSAWTSGQETQYF
TRBV10-3	TRBJ2-3	.	few	TGTGCCATCACCCTTAGCGGACATTTAGATACGCAGTATTTT	CAITLSGHLDTQYF
TRBV29-1	TRBJ2-5	.	many	TGCAGCGTGTTGACAGGAGAAGAGACCCAGTACTTC	CSVLTGEETQYF
TRBV3-1	TRBJ2-1	.	few	TGTGCCAGCAGCCACTGGGGCCGTGTCGGTAATGAGCAGTTCTTC	CASSHWGRVGNEQFF
TRBV7-8	TRBJ2-1	TRBD2	once	TGTGCCAGCAGCTCTACTAGCGGGGTTTGGAAAGAGCAGTTCTTC	CASSSTSGVWKEQFF
TRBV28	TRBJ2-7	.	few	TGTGCCAGCAGTTTAAGTGGGGTCGGGTCCTACGAGCAGTACTTC	CASSLSGVGSYEQYF
TRBV18	TRBJ2-1	.	once	TGTGCCAGCTCACCACCAGAGACGTCCTACAATGAGCAGTTCTTC	CASSPPETSYNEQFF
TRBV3-1	TRBJ1-2	.	many	TGTGCCAGCAGTACTTCCGGTCATGGCTACACCTTC	CASSTSGHGYTF
TRBV6-5	TRBJ2-5	TRBD2	few	TGTGCCAGCAGTTACCCGGGAGGGAGAGGTGGGACCCAGTACTTC	CASSYPGGRGGTQYF
TRBV9	TRBJ2-3	.	few	TGTGCCAGCAGCTGGGGGGGGCCGATTGGTACAGATACGCAGTATTTT	CASSWGGPIGTDTQYF
TRBV7-9	TRBJ2-1	.	few	TGTGCCAGCAGCCCTGACTCGGTATGGCATTACAATGAGCAGTTCTTC	CASSPDSVWHYNEQFF
TRBV6-5	TRBJ2-5	.	few	TGTGCCAGCAGTTGGGGGACTTCAAGGGTAGAGACCCAGTACTTC	CASSWGTSRVETQYF
TRBV7-3	TRBJ2-3	.	.	TGTGCCAGCAGCTTAGGGCCGTCCAGCACAAATACGCAGTATTTT	CASSLGPSSTNTQYF
TRBV24-1	TRBJ2-1	TRBD2	.	TGTGCCACCAGGGAACGACTAGCGGTCTTGGGGGATGAGCAGTTCTTC	CATRERLAVLGDEQFF
TRBV27	TRBJ2-4	TRBD2	few	TGTGCCAGCAGTTTTCTAGCGGAAACAAACATTCAGTACTTC	CASSFLAETNIQYF
TRBV12-3/TRBV12-4	TRBJ1-4	.	many	TGTGCCAGCAGTGCCGGGTTTGGTCGAAAACTGTTTTTT	CASSAGFGRKLFF
TRBV5-1	TRBJ1-3	.	.	TGCGCCAGCAGCTTGTCGGGGGGGGGTTCCTCTGGAAACACCATATATTTT	CASSLSGGGSSGNTIYF
TRBV6-4	TRBJ2-2	.	.	TGTGCCAGCACATTTCTTGACGAGGTGAACACCGGGGAGCTGTTTTTT	CASTFLDEVNTGELFF
TRBV12-3/TRBV12-4	TRBJ2-1	.	few	TGTGCCAGCAGACACCGCCTTACGGGGAATGAGCAGTTCTTC	CASRHRLTGNEQFF
TRBV5-1	TRBJ2-1	TRBD2	.	TGCGCCAGCAGTGAGCGGGAGGGCCTAAGTGAGCAGTTCTTC	CASSEREGLSEQFF
TRBV20-1	TRBJ2-7	.	few	TGCAGTGCTCGCCCCTCTCAGGGACCCTCCTACGAGCAGTACTTC	CSARPSQGPSYEQYF
TRBV29-1	TRBJ1-1	.	.	TGCAGCGTTGTGAATTATCGGGGTCGTTTGAACACTGAAGCTTTCTTT	CSVVNYRGRLNTEAFF
TRBV29-1	TRBJ2-5	TRBD1	.	TGCAGCGTTGGAGAGGTGACAGGGTTAGAAGAGACCCAGTACTTC	CSVGEVTGLEETQYF
TRBV5-8	TRBJ2-3	.	.	TGTGCCAGCAGCTGGGAAACACAGGGAGATACAGATACGCAGTATTTT	CASSWETQGDTDTQYF
TRBV28	TRBJ2-2	.	few	TGTGCCAGCAGACCCCCCGCCGGGGAGCTGTTTTTT	CASRPPAGELFF
TRBV5-1	TRBJ2-3	TRBD2	.	TGCGCCAGCAGCTTGGAAGGGACCGCTGGGAGGGGCTGGGATACGCAGTATTTT	CASSLEGTAGRGWDTQYF
TRBV11-2	TRBJ1-1	.	.	TGTGCCAGCAGCTTAGGGCACCGCTTCGACCCGAACACTGAAGCTTTCTTT	CASSLGHRFDPNTEAFF
TRBV5-1	TRBJ2-3	TRBD2	few	TGCGCCAGCAGCTTGGGGGTTAGCGGGGGCCTAAGGACAGATACGCAGTATTTT	CASSLGVSGGLRTDTQYF
TRBV12-3/TRBV12-4	TRBJ2-1	TRBD2	many	TGTGCCAGCAGGGCACTAGCGGGGGCCCACAATGAGCAGTTCTTC	CASRALAGAHNEQFF
TRBV5-1	TRBJ1-4	.	many	TGCGCCAGCAGCCCGGGGACTAATGAAAAACTGTTTTTT	CASSPGTNEKLFF
TRBV4-1	TRBJ1-5	.	few	TGCGCCAGCAGCCAAGAGTTGGGGCAGCCCAATCAGCCCCAGCATTTT	CASSQELGQPNQPQHF
TRBV28	TRBJ1-6	.	many	TGTGCCAGCAGTTTGACAGGCAGGAATTCACCCCTCCACTTT	CASSLTGRNSPLHF
TRBV12-3/TRBV12-4	TRBJ1-6	.	many	TGTGCCAGCAGTTTAGCGCTATCACCCCTCCACTTT	CASSLALSPLHF
TRBV12-3/TRBV12-4	TRBJ2-1	.	.	TGTGCCAGCAGTTTAGGGGGGGCTCCCAATGAGCAGTTCTTC	CASSLGGAPNEQFF
TRBV2	TRBJ2-7	.	.	TGTGCCAGCAGTGACGGGTGGGGCGAATACGAGCAGTACTTC	CASSDGWGEYEQYF
TRBV25-1	TRBJ2-2	.	.	TGTGCCAGCATTGGAACCGTTAACACCGGGGAGCTGTTTTTT	CASIGTVNTGELFF
TRBV7-7	TRBJ2-1	.	few	TGTGCCAGCAGCCCGCGACCTACTGGATACAATGAGCAGTTCTTC	CASSPRPTGYNEQFF
TRBV7-6	TRBJ1-5	.	many	TGTGCCAGCAGTTTTAACTGGACGGAGTTCTATCAGCCCCAGCATTTT	CASSFNWTEFYQPQHF
TRBV20-1	TRBJ2-1	.	.	TGCAGTGCTGTGGCAGTCTTTTTTAATGAGCAGTTCTTC	CSAVAVFFNEQFF
TRBV7-9	TRBJ1-1	.	few	TGTGCCAACCAAGGGGGGAACACTGAAGCTTTCTTT	CANQGGNTEAFF
TRBV12-3/TRBV12-4	TRBJ2-1	TRBD2	few	TGTGCCAGCAGTGGTCGGGGTGGCGGGAGGGTTAGCTCCTACAATGAGCAGTTCTTC	CASSGRGGGRVSSYNEQFF
TRBV3-1	TRBJ2-3	TRBD2	few	TGTGCCAGCAGCCATGACCCCGGAACTAGCGGGAGGACCACAGATACGCAGTATTTT	CASSHDPGTSGRTTDTQYF